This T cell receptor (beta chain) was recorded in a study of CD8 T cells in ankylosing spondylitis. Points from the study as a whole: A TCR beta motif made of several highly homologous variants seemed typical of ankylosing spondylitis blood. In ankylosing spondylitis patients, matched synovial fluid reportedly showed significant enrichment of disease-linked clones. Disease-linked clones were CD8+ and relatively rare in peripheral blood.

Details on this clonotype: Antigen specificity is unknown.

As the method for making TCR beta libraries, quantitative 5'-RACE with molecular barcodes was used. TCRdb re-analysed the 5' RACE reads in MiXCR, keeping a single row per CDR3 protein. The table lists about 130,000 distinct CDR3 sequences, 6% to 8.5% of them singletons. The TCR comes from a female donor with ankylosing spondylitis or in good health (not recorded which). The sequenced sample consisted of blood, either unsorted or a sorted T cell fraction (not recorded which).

The CDR3 protein is CASSKEGPYGYTF. The CDR3 DNA reads TGTGCCAGCAGCAAAGAGGGACCCTATGGCTACACCTTC. The chain recombines TRBV9 with TRBJ1-2, with a tentative D call TRBD1 (5 bases). Trimming shortened V by 4 bases and J by 4 bases, and 11 bases separated the two germline ends. Looked up from germline, CDR1 is SGDLS and CDR2 is YYNGEE. The CDR3 runs 13 residues.